One and the same sample provided the 30 T cell receptor beta chains below, sequenced in a study of blood T cell repertoires in COVID-19. The method was immunoSEQ multiplex PCR; TCRdb's version includes in-frame clones alone and lacks a portion of them. This table holds about 140,000 clones, about 86% found once. Sequencing was carried out using peripheral blood. Every receptor here comes from a woman aged 60-75 years with acute or convalescent COVID-19.

The CDR3 protein is CASSPTGLRNTIYF. The CDR3 DNA follows: TGTGCCAGCAGTCCTACGGGGTTAAGAAACACCATATATTTT. The V gene is TRBV6-5, the J gene TRBJ1-3; D gene unclear. CDR1 is MNHEY and CDR2 is SVGAGI in the germline V gene. V was trimmed by 5 bases and J by 5 bases, leaving 13 bases between them. The CDR3 sequence is 14 residues long.

V is TRBV19 and J is TRBJ1-5; D remains unclear. Deletions cut 3 bases from V and 4 bases from J, with 7 bases between. The CDR3 has 13 amino acids. Germline loops: CDR1 LNHDA, CDR2 SQIVND (reference sequence). CDR3 in DNA: TGTGCCAGTAGTATCCGGAGGAATCAGCCCCAGCATTTT. Translated: CASSIRRNQPQHF.

This chain links TRBV27 with TRBJ1-5; D is possibly TRBD1 (5 bases). CDR3 length: 14 residues. Per the germline V gene, CDR1 is MNHEY and CDR2 is SMNVEV (reference sequence). V lost 6 bases and J 0 bases, leaving 9 bases between the germline ends. This chain's CDR3 is CASSSGYSNQPQHF. The CDR3 DNA sequence: TGTGCCAGCAGCTCAGGGTATAGCAATCAGCCCCAGCATTTT.

This chain uses TRBV11-3 with TRBJ2-3, with D unclear. V was trimmed by 1 base and J by 6 bases, leaving 11 bases between them. Per germline, CDR1 SGHNT and CDR2 YENEEA. The CDR3 has 14 residues. This chain's CDR3 is CASSLGPVEDTQYF. The CDR3 DNA follows: TGTGCCAGCAGCTTAGGCCCGGTCGAGGATACGCAGTATTTT.

V gene TRBV5-1 combines with J gene TRBJ2-1, with 9 bases fitting TRBD2. The length of the CDR3 is 17 residues. Per germline, CDR1 SGHRS and CDR2 YFSETQ. V shed 0 bases, J shed 4 bases, and the junction held 8 bases outside the gene matches. The CDR3 DNA sequence: TGCGCCAGCAGCTTGGGCGGCGGGGGGGCGGTTTACAATGAGCAGTTCTTC. Its translation: CASSLGGGGAVYNEQFF.

The J gene is TRBJ1-6, the V gene TRBV2, with D unclear. Trimming took off 9 bases at V and 1 base at J, with 16 bases between the two ends. The V gene's germline CDR1 is SNHLY and CDR2 FYNNEI. This CDR3 has 16 residues. The CDR3 sequence: CASSPGRASYNSPLHF. CDR3 DNA: TGTGCCAGTTCACCCGGGCGGGCGTCCTATAATTCACCCCTCCACTTT. The full variable domain, with the rest looked up from reference TRBV2 and TRBJ1-6, is EPEVTQTPSHQVTQMGQEVILRCVPISNHLYFYWYRQILGQKVEFLVSFYNNEISEKSEIFDDQFSVERPDGSNFTLKIRSTKLEDSAMYFCASSPGRASYNSPLHFGNGTRLTVT.

This chain connects TRBV3-1 (or the pseudogene TRBV3-2) to TRBJ1-5; TRBD1 aligns across 12 bases. Germline loops: CDR1 LGHDT, CDR2 YNNKEL (reference sequence). The CDR3 covers 18 residues. After removal of 1 base from V and 6 bases from J, the junction contained 10 bases not matched to a gene. This CDR3 is CASSQGSSGTGGGQPQHF. Written as DNA, the CDR3 is TGTGCCAGCAGCCAAGGCTCCTCCGGGACAGGGGGCGGTCAGCCCCAGCATTTT.

The gene calls are TRBV10-3 and TRBJ2-4; 8 bases line up with TRBD1. The CDR3 runs to 13 residues. V lost 6 bases and J lost 5; bases outside the gene matches: 3. From germline, CDR1 is ENHRY and CDR2 SYGVKD. The CDR3 reads CAISQGAQNIQYF. Written as DNA, the CDR3 is TGTGCCATCAGCCAGGGGGCCCAAAACATTCAGTACTTC.

This clone was seen only once. V and J are TRBV12-3 or TRBV12-4 and TRBJ2-5, with 7 bases that match TRBD1. V was clipped by 6 bases and J by 3 bases; unmatched bases: 4. The CDR3 is 13 residues long. Here the CDR3 reads CASRQTGKETQYF. In DNA form, the CDR3 reads TGTGCCAGCAGACAGACAGGGAAAGAGACCCAGTACTTC.

Here the CDR3 reads CASSLPDRGFETQYF. In DNA, the CDR3 is TGTGCCAGCAGCCTTCCGGACAGGGGGTTTGAGACCCAGTACTTC. The genes are TRBV7-2 and TRBJ2-5; 10 nucleotides agree with TRBD1. In germline, CDR1 is SGHTA, CDR2 FQGNSA. This CDR3 has 15 residues. V lost 5 bases to trimming and J lost 5 bases; unmatched junction nucleotides: 8.

This chain connects TRBV28 to TRBJ1-2, with D uncertain. V was clipped by 3 bases and J by 5 bases, with 13 bases between them. Germline V gives CDR1 MDHEN, CDR2 SYDVKM. The CDR3 runs 14 residues. The CDR3 sequence is CASSLSDLLYGYTF. CDR3 DNA sequence: TGTGCCAGCAGTTTGAGCGATCTGCTATATGGCTACACCTTC.

The chain couples TRBV15 to TRBJ1-4; D remains unclear. From germline, CDR1 is LNHNV and CDR2 YYDKDF (reference sequence). The length of the CDR3 is 13 residues. V lost 0 bases to trimming and J lost 6 bases, with 5 bases between them. The CDR3, as DNA: TGTGCCACCAGCAGAGATCTCGATGAAAAACTGTTTTTT. It translates to CATSRDLDEKLFF. The full variable domain, its missing parts supplied by reference TRBV15 and TRBJ1-4, is DAMVIQNPRYQVTQFGKPVTLSCSQTLNHNVMYWYQQKSSQAPKLLFHYYDKDFNNEADTPDNFQSRRPNTSFCFLDIRSPGLGDTAMYLCATSRDLDEKLFFGSGTQLSVL.

The genes are TRBV10-3 and TRBJ1-2; no clear D. The V gene's germline CDR1 is ENHRY and CDR2 SYGVKD. The V end was cut by 1 base, the J end by 5 bases, with 8 bases between. This CDR3 is 13 amino acids long. Written as DNA, the CDR3 is TGTGCCATCAGTGAGTACACGGGATATGGCTACACCTTC. It codes for CAISEYTGYGYTF.

The V gene is TRBV18, the J gene TRBJ2-1; maybe TRBD1 (6 bases). The germline V and J ends were trimmed by 3 bases and 4 bases, with 10 bases remaining between them. Per germline, CDR1 KGHSH and CDR2 LQKENI. The CDR3 spans 14 residues. Here the CDR3 reads CASSPFTGYNEQFF. The CDR3 nucleotides read TGTGCCAGCTCACCGTTCACAGGGTACAATGAGCAGTTCTTC.

The chain uses TRBV9 and TRBJ1-3; 10 nucleotides match TRBD1. The CDR3 has 15 amino acids. Looked up from germline, CDR1 is SGDLS and CDR2 is YYNGEE. Unmatched junction bases numbered 4, after V lost 4 bases and J lost 3 bases. CDR3 region: CASSPGQGLGNTIYF. CDR3 DNA: TGTGCCAGCAGCCCGGGACAGGGGCTTGGAAACACCATATATTTT.

The V gene is TRBV7-9, the J gene TRBJ1-1; perhaps TRBD1 as D (5 bases). Trimming shortened V by 5 bases and J by 1 base, and 11 bases separated the two germline ends. Germline CDR1 reads SEHNR; CDR2 reads FQNEAQ (reference sequence). The CDR3 loop spans 14 amino acids. CDR3 sequence reads: CASSGHSGNTEAFF. As DNA, the CDR3 is TGTGCCAGCAGCGGACACTCAGGGAACACTGAAGCTTTCTTT.

V is TRBV18 and J is TRBJ2-1, with D possibly TRBD2 on 6 matching bases. This CDR3 is built from 17 residues. CDR1 is KGHSH and CDR2 is LQKENI in the germline V gene. Between the trimmed V and J ends, which lost 4 bases and 4 bases, there was a span of 20 bases. The CDR3 DNA follows: TGTGCCAGCTCACTACCCCCTAAGGGAGGCGGTTACAATGAGCAGTTCTTC. It is translated as CASSLPPKGGGYNEQFF. Using reference TRBV18 and TRBJ2-1 for the parts outside the CDR3, the full variable domain is NAGVMQNPRHLVRRRGQEARLRCSPMKGHSHVYWYRQLPEEGLKFMVYLQKENIIDESGMPKERFSAEFPKEGPSILRIQQVVRGDSAAYFCASSLPPKGGGYNEQFFGPGTRLTVL.

This sequence joins TRBV9 and TRBJ1-1; D remains ambiguous. Germline loops: CDR1 SGDLS, CDR2 YYNGEE. The CDR3 sequence is 16 residues long. With 0 bases removed from V and 5 bases from J, the gap between germline ends came to 17 bases. The CDR3 DNA is TGTGCCAGCAGCGTAGGCTTGGGAGGAATGGGGACTGAAGCTTTCTTT. It codes for CASSVGLGGMGTEAFF.

This chain connects TRBV27 to TRBJ1-5, with 9 bases matching TRBD1. Germline-derived CDR1 and CDR2 are MNHEY and SMNVEV (reference sequence). J was trimmed by 8 bases and V by 4 bases; bases with no gene match: 6. The CDR3 contains 14 residues. CDR3 nucleotides: TGTGCCAGCAGTTCACAGGGGGCCAGGGAGCCCCAGCATTTT. This gives the protein CASSSQGAREPQHF.

The V gene is TRBV19, the J gene TRBJ2-7, with D possibly being TRBD1 (6 bases). CDR1 and CDR2 (germline): LNHDA, SQIVND (reference sequence). This CDR3 is 14 amino acids long. V lost 5 bases and J 0 bases, leaving 11 bases between the germline ends. CDR3 region: CASSDRLSSYEQYF. The CDR3 DNA is TGTGCCAGTAGTGACAGGCTGAGCTCCTACGAGCAGTACTTC.

The CDR3 spells CASSYPGGTSQPQHF. The DNA of the CDR3 is TGTGCCAGCAGTTACCCAGGGGGGACCAGTCAGCCCCAGCATTTT. This rearrangement joins TRBV6-5 to TRBJ1-5; TRBD1 matches at 7 bases. The junction had 7 bases not matched to a gene; V was cut back by 2 bases and J by 6 bases. The CDR3 runs 15 residues. Germline V gene lookup returns CDR1 MNHEY and CDR2 SVGAGI.

The chain couples TRBV5-1 to TRBJ1-2; TRBD1 matches at 12 bases. Germline values: CDR1 SGHRS, CDR2 YFSETQ. The CDR3 is 16 amino acids. V gave up 4 bases and J gave up 1 base; unmatched junction bases: 5. The CDR3 loop is CASSTGTGGFNYGYTF. The CDR3 nucleotides read TGCGCCAGCAGCACCGGGACAGGGGGCTTTAACTATGGCTACACCTTC.

This clone was detected only a few times. The chain couples TRBV12-3 or TRBV12-4 to TRBJ2-1, with D possibly being TRBD1 (5 bases). Trimming took 4 bases from V and 9 from J, leaving 7 bases between them. The CDR3 has 11 residues. The CDR3 DNA follows: TGTGCCAGCAGTTCAGGGCTTGAGCAGTTCTTC. This encodes CASSSGLEQFF.

CDR3 sequence reads: CASSQGRVGGYTF. The CDR3 DNA sequence: TGTGCCAGCAGCCAAGGCAGGGTCGGTGGCTACACCTTC. J is TRBJ1-2 and V is TRBV3-1 (or the pseudogene TRBV3-2), with D possibly matching TRBD1 (5 bases). The germline V and J ends were trimmed by 1 base and 7 bases, with 10 bases remaining between them. Looked up from germline, CDR1 is LGHDT and CDR2 is YNNKEL (reference sequence). The CDR3 sequence is 13 residues long.

This chain uses TRBV4-3 with TRBJ2-3, with TRBD2 matching over 12 bases. J gave up 7 bases and V 3 bases, and 11 bases lay outside the gene matches. The germline gives CDR1 LGHNA, CDR2 YSLEER. The CDR3 is 17 residues long. This CDR3 is CASSQLGLAGGFNTQYF. DNA of the CDR3: TGCGCCAGCAGCCAGCTTGGCCTAGCGGGGGGGTTTAATACGCAGTATTTT.

The chain links TRBV3-1 (or the pseudogene TRBV3-2) to TRBJ1-1; TRBD1 matches at 10 bases. From germline, CDR1 is LGHDT and CDR2 YNNKEL (reference sequence). The ends lost 4 bases at V and 5 bases at J; junction bases unmatched: 4. This CDR3 comprises 14 residues. CDR3 nucleotide sequence: TGTGCCAGCAGCCCATGGACAGGGGGGACTGAAGCTTTCTTT. The encoded protein is CASSPWTGGTEAFF.

The chain links TRBV3-1 (or the pseudogene TRBV3-2) to TRBJ2-2; 15 nucleotides agree with TRBD2. Germline CDR1 and CDR2: LGHDT and YNNKEL (reference sequence). Trimming at V came to 3 bases and at J to 3 bases, leaving 5 bases not matched to a gene. There are 18 residues in the CDR3. Written as DNA, the CDR3 is TGTGCCAGCAGCCAGGGACTAGCGGGGGGACCGGACACCGGGGAGCTGTTTTTT. This translates into CASSQGLAGGPDTGELFF.

The rearrangement uses TRBV15 and TRBJ1-4, with D unresolved. This CDR3 region has 15 residues. V shed 1 base and J shed 0 bases, with 6 bases lying between them. CDR1 is LNHNV, CDR2 YYDKDF, per germline (reference sequence). The CDR3 region has the DNA TGTGCCACCAGCAGAGTAGGAGCAACTAATGAAAAACTGTTTTTT. Encoded protein: CATSRVGATNEKLFF.

The J gene is TRBJ1-3, the V gene TRBV7-9; possibly TRBD1 for D (6 bases). The CDR3 totals 16 residues. The germline CDR1 and CDR2 sequences are SEHNR and FQNEAQ (reference sequence). Trimming shortened V by 1 base and J by 0 bases, and 10 bases separated the two germline ends. This CDR3 is CASSLGDTGSGNTIYF. CDR3 sequence (DNA): TGTGCCAGCAGCTTAGGGGACACCGGCTCTGGAAACACCATATATTTT.

The chain employs TRBV13 and TRBJ2-1, with 9 positions matching TRBD1. After removal of 0 bases from V and 4 bases from J, the junction contained 4 bases not matched to a gene. The CDR3 contains 16 residues. Per germline, CDR1 PRHDT and CDR2 FYEKMQ (reference sequence). The CDR3 DNA sequence: TGTGCCAGCAGCTTAGGACGGGACAGGGCTTACAATGAGCAGTTCTTC. This codes for CASSLGRDRAYNEQFF.